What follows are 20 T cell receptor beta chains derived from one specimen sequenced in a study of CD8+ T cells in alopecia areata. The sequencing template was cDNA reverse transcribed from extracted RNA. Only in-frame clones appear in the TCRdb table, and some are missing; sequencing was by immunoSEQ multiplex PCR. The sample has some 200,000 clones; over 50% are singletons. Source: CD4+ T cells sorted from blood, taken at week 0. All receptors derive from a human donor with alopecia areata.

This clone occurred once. CDR3 nucleotides: TGTGCCTGGAGTGTACCCGGGACAGATAATTCACCCCTCCACTTT. Its translation: CAWSVPGTDNSPLHF. The chain couples TRBV30 to TRBJ1-6, with 7 bases matching TRBD1. The V gene end was trimmed by 0 bases and the J gene end by 5 bases; junction bases not matched to a gene: 4. Germline lookup yields CDR1 GTSNPN and CDR2 SVGIG (reference sequence). The CDR3 spans 15 residues.

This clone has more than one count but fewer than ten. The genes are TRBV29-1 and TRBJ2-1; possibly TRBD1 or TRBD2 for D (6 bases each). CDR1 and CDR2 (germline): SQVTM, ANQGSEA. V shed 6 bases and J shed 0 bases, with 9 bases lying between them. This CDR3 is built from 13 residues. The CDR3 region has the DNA TGCAGCGTGGGGGGCCGCTCCTACAATGAGCAGTTCTTC. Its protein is CSVGGRSYNEQFF.

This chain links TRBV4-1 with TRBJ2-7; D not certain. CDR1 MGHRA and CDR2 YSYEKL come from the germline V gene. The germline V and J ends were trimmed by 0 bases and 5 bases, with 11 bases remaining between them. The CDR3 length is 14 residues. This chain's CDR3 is CASSQDPVGNEQYF. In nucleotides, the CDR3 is TGCGCCAGCAGCCAAGACCCGGTAGGGAACGAGCAGTACTTC.

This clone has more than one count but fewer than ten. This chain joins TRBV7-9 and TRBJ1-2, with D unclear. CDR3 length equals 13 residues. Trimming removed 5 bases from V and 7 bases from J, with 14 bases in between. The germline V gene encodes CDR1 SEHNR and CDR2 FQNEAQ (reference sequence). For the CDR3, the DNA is TGTGCCAGCAGCCAGAGGATGTTAGGTGGCTACACCTTC. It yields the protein CASSQRMLGGYTF.

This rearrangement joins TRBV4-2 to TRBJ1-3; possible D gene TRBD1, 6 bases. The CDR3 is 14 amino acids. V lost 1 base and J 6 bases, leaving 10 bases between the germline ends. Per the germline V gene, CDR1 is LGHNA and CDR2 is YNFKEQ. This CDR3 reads CASSQGQALNTIYF. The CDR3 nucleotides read TGTGCCAGCAGCCAAGGACAGGCTCTAAACACCATATATTTT.

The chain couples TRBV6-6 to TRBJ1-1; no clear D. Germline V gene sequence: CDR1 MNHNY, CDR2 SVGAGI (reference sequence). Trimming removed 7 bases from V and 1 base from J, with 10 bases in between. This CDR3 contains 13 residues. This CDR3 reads CASTLTPNTEAFF. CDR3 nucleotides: TGTGCCAGCACCTTGACTCCGAACACTGAAGCTTTCTTT.

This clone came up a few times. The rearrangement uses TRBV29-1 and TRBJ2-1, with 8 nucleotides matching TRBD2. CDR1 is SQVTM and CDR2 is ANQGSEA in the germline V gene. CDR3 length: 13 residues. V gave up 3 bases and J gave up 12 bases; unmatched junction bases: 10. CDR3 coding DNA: TGCAGCGTTGATCAGCGGGGGCCAGGAGGGCAGTTCTTC. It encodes CSVDQRGPGGQFF.

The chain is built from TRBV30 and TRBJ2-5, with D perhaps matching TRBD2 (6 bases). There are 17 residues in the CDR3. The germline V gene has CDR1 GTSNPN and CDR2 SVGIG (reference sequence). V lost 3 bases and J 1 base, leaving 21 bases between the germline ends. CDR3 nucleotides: TGTGCCTGGAGCGCGGGTCCCATGGGGGGTACCCAAGAGACCCAGTACTTC. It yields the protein CAWSAGPMGGTQETQYF.

The CDR3 loop is CASSPGVTETQYF. As DNA, the CDR3 is TGTGCCAGCTCACCAGGGGTAACGGAGACCCAGTACTTC. J is TRBJ2-5 and V is TRBV18; no clear D. The CDR3 extends over 13 amino acids. Trimming took 2 bases from V and 5 from J, leaving 9 bases between them. Looked up from germline, CDR1 is KGHSH and CDR2 is LQKENI. Supplemented by reference TRBV18 and TRBJ2-5, the full variable domain reads NAGVMQNPRHLVRRRGQEARLRCSPMKGHSHVYWYRQLPEEGLKFMVYLQKENIIDESGMPKERFSAEFPKEGPSILRIQQVVRGDSAAYFCASSPGVTETQYFGPGTRLLVL.

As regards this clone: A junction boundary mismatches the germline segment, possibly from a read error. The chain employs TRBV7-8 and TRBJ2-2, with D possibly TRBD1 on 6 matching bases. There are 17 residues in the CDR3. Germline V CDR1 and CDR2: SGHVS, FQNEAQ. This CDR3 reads CASSLAHRARDTGELFF. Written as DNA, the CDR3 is TGTGCCAGCAGCCTAGCACACAGGGCAAGAGACACCGGGGAGCTGTTTTTT.

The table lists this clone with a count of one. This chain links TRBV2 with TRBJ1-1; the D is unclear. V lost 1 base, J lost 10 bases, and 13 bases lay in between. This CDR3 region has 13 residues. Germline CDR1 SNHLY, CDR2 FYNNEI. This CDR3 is CASSEVRLLGAFF. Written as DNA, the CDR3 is TGTGCCAGCAGTGAAGTTCGACTGCTTGGAGCTTTCTTT.

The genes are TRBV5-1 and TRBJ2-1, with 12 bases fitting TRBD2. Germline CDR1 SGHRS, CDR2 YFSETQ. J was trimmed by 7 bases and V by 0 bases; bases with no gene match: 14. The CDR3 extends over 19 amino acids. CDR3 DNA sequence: TGCGCCAGCAGCTTGGCCAAAACTAGCGGGGGGTTCTGGGGTAATGAGCAGTTCTTC. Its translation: CASSLAKTSGGFWGNEQFF.

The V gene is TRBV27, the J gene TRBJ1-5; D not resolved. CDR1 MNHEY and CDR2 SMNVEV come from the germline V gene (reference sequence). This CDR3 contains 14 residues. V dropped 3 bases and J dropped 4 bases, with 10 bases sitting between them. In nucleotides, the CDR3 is TGTGCCAGCAGTTTTGGCAGAGCAAATCAGCCCCAGCATTTT. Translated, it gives CASSFGRANQPQHF.

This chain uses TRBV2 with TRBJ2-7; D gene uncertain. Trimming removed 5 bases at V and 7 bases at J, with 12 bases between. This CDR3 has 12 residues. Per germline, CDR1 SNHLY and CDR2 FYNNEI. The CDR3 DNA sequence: TGTGCCAGCAGTAGTTTAGCTGAAGAGCAGTACTTC. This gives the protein CASSSLAEEQYF.

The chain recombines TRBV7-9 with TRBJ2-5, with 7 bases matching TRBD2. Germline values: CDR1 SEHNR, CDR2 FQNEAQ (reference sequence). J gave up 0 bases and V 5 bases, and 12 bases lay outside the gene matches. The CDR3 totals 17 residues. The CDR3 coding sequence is TGTGCCAGCAGCCGACGGACGAGCGGGGTGTACCAAGAGACCCAGTACTTC. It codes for CASSRRTSGVYQETQYF.

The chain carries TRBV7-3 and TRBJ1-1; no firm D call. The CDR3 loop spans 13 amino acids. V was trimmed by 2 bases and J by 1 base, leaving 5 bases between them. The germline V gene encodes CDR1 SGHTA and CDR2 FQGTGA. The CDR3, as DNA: TGTGCCAGCAGCTTAGCAGGGAACACTGAAGCTTTCTTT. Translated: CASSLAGNTEAFF. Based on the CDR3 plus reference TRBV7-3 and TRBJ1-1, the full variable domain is GAGVSQTPSNKVTEKGKYVELRCDPISGHTALYWYRQSLGQGPEFLIYFQGTGAADDSGLPNDRFFAVRPEGSVSTLKIQRTERGDSAVYLCASSLAGNTEAFFGQGTRLTVV.

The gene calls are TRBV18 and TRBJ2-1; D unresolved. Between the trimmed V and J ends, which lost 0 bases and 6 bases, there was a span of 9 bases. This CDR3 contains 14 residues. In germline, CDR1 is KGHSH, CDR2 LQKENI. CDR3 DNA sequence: TGTGCCAGCTCACCACCAGAACTTATCAATGAGCAGTTCTTC. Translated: CASSPPELINEQFF.

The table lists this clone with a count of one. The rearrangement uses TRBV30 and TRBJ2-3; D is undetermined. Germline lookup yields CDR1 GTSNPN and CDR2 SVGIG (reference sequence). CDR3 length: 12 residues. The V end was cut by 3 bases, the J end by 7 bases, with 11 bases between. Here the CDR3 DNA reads TGTGCCTGGAGGATCGGAACCCATACGCAGTATTTT. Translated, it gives CAWRIGTHTQYF.

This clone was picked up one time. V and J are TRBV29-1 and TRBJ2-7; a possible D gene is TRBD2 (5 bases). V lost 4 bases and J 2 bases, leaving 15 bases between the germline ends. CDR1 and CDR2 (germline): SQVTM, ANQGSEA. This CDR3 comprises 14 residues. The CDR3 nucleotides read TGCAGCGTTGGAGGGCTCCTCGGCCCCTACGAGCAGTACTTC. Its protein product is CSVGGLLGPYEQYF.

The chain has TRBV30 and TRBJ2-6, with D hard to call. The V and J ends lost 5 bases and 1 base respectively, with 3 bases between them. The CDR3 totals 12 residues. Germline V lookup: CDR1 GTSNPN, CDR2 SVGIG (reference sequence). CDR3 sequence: CAWGSGANVLTF. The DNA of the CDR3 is TGTGCCTGGGGATCTGGGGCCAACGTCCTGACTTTC.